This TCR beta chain was obtained from a study of blood T cell repertoires in COVID-19. Clones were read by immunoSEQ multiplex PCR, and TCRdb kept only the in-frame ones, dropping some. The data hold roughly 85,000 clones, with 86% observed a single time. This clone was seen more than once but under ten times. The receptor was isolated from a man aged 50-59 years with active or convalescent COVID-19. Source material: peripheral blood.

The CDR3 DNA follows: TGTGCCAGCAGTTTAAACGGAGGGTACTTCTTC. This sequence encodes CASSLNGGYFF. V usage is TRBV28 and J usage is TRBJ2-1; D possibly corresponds to TRBD2 (6 bases). The germline CDR1 and CDR2 sequences are MDHEN and SYDVKM. The CDR3 runs to 11 residues. The ends were cut back, 2 bases at V and 16 bases at J, with 12 bases in the middle.